The 16 T cell receptor beta chains reported below all come from one sample, sequenced in a study of blood T cell repertoires in COVID-19 (dated by TCRdb to 2018 to 2020). Libraries came from the immunoSEQ multiplex PCR assay. What TCRdb holds here is the immuneACCESS table cut down to in-frame rearrangements. Part of the clones is not present; checked against another copy, under half of the missing clones reflect an unresolved V gene, and the others are unexplained. The table for this sample lists about 400,000 clones; about 90% of them were counted only once. 1.5% to 2% of the sample is taken by the ten largest. Sequenced input: PBMCs or T cells enriched from blood (not recorded which). These receptors were collected from a woman aged 25 to 45 who had recovered from COVID-19.

V and J are TRBV28 and TRBJ2-7; D remains unclear. V lost 3 bases to trimming and J lost 6 bases, with 6 bases between them. Germline CDR1 reads MDHEN; CDR2 reads SYDVKM. The CDR3 has 11 residues. In DNA form, the CDR3 reads TGTGCCAGCAGTTTGGAGCTCGAGCAGTACTTC. Its protein is CASSLELEQYF.

The chain has TRBV3-1 (or the pseudogene TRBV3-2) and TRBJ1-2; 7 positions match TRBD1. This CDR3 comprises 17 residues. From germline, CDR1 is LGHDT and CDR2 YNNKEL (reference sequence). Germline trimming cut 4 bases from V and 5 bases from J; bases unmatched to any gene: 16. The CDR3 DNA sequence: TGTGCCAGCAGCCGCCAGGGGGTGGGGGGCACTGGGTATGGCTACACCTTC. Protein: CASSRQGVGGTGYGYTF.

Details on this clone: Other DNA sequences of this sample code for an identical CDR3. This chain connects TRBV20-1 to TRBJ2-1; TRBD1 agrees at 7 bases. There are 11 residues in the CDR3. Germline V lookup: CDR1 DFQATT, CDR2 SNEGSKA (reference sequence). V lost 3 bases to trimming and J lost 7 bases; unmatched junction nucleotides: 0. The CDR3 is CSASRGNEQFF. CDR3 nucleotides: TGCAGTGCTAGCAGGGGGAATGAGCAGTTCTTC.

The chain joins TRBV9 to TRBJ1-3, with D perhaps TRBD1 (6 bases). V lost 3 bases to trimming and J lost 0 bases, with 10 bases between them. CDR1 SGDLS and CDR2 YYNGEE come from the germline V gene. The CDR3 is 15 residues long. CDR3 bases: TGTGCCAGCAGCGGAACAGGGCGCTCTGGAAACACCATATATTTT. Encoded protein: CASSGTGRSGNTIYF.

In this sample, this clone turned up a few times. V usage is TRBV5-3 and J usage is TRBJ1-1; D is possibly TRBD1 (5 bases). TRBV5-3 is classed as an ORF, of uncertain function. The CDR3 is 12 residues long. The V end lost 8 bases, the J end lost 7 bases, and 15 bases lay between the germline ends. CDR3 amino acids: CASILGAVEAFF. CDR3 DNA sequence: TGTGCCAGCATATTAGGGGCAGTTGAAGCTTTCTTT.

The chain has TRBV28 and TRBJ1-4; D unclear. V shed 7 bases and J shed 0 bases, with 12 bases lying between them. Germline CDR1 reads MDHEN; CDR2 reads SYDVKM. This CDR3 is 15 amino acids long. CDR3 DNA: TGTGCCAGCAAGTCCGGAGATGCAACTAATGAAAAACTGTTTTTT. It encodes CASKSGDATNEKLFF. Full variable domain (remainder filled in from reference TRBV28 and TRBJ1-4): DVKVTQSSRYLVKRTGEKVFLECVQDMDHENMFWYRQDPGLGLRLIYFSYDVKMKEKGDIPEGYSVSREKKERFSLILESASTNQTSMYLCASKSGDATNEKLFFGSGTQLSVL.

The genes are TRBV27 and TRBJ2-2; D is perhaps TRBD1 (6 bases). Trimming left V 8 bases short and J 5 bases short, with 21 bases between. The CDR3 is 16 residues long. Germline loops: CDR1 MNHEY, CDR2 SMNVEV (reference sequence). CDR3 nucleotides: TGTGCCAGCGGGGACACCCTCGCCATTAGTACCGGGGAGCTGTTTTTT. The encoded protein is CASGDTLAISTGELFF.

The V and J genes are TRBV10-3 and TRBJ1-4; TRBD1 matches at 9 bases. The CDR3 runs to 15 residues. V trimming: 10 bases; J trimming: 8 bases; junction bases outside the gene matches: 14. From germline, CDR1 is ENHRY and CDR2 SYGVKD. The CDR3 spells CATKTRDRVEEKLFF. CDR3 DNA: TGTGCCACCAAGACCCGGGACAGGGTAGAGGAAAAACTGTTTTTT.

This rearrangement joins TRBV9 to TRBJ2-1; D might be TRBD2 (5 bases). This CDR3 has 13 residues. Trimming shortened V by 4 bases and J by 7 bases, and 12 bases separated the two germline ends. Germline CDR1 SGDLS, CDR2 YYNGEE. CDR3 sequence reads: CASSRGQKNEQFF. CDR3 DNA sequence: TGTGCCAGCAGCCGAGGGCAGAAGAATGAGCAGTTCTTC.

This clone came up a few times. The chain carries TRBV4-1 and TRBJ1-1, with D perhaps TRBD1 (5 bases). Germline V gene data show CDR1 as MGHRA and CDR2 as YSYEKL. Trimming shortened V by 4 bases and J by 6 bases, and 12 bases separated the two germline ends. The length of the CDR3 is 13 residues. CDR3 sequence reads: CASSLRKGSEAFF. CDR3 in DNA: TGCGCCAGCAGCCTAAGGAAGGGGTCTGAAGCTTTCTTT.

The sample holds one count of this clone. V and J are TRBV14 and TRBJ1-4, with 9 bases identical to TRBD1. The CDR3 contains 16 residues. The J segment lost 7 bases and the V segment lost 2 bases, leaving 8 bases of the junction unmatched. CDR1 SGHDN and CDR2 FVKESK come from the germline V gene. The CDR3 DNA sequence: TGTGCCAGCAGCCAATATATCGGGACAGGGCGTGAAAAACTGTTTTTT. It translates to CASSQYIGTGREKLFF.

This clone was counted once. The J gene is TRBJ1-2, the V gene TRBV9; 8 nucleotides align to TRBD1. The CDR3 spans 12 residues. Germline CDR1 SGDLS, CDR2 YYNGEE. The ends lost 7 bases at V and 3 bases at J; junction bases unmatched: 2. The CDR3 sequence is CASRDRYYGYTF. CDR3 in DNA: TGTGCCAGCCGGGACAGGTACTATGGCTACACCTTC.

The V and J genes are TRBV3-1 (or the pseudogene TRBV3-2) and TRBJ1-2; TRBD1 agrees at 8 bases. CDR3 length: 16 amino acids. CDR1 LGHDT and CDR2 YNNKEL come from the germline V gene (reference sequence). V lost 4 bases, J lost 4 bases, and 11 bases stayed unmatched. The CDR3 nucleotides are TGTGCCAGCAGCCTGGGCCTGAGACAGGGGATCTATGGCTACACCTTC. Protein sequence: CASSLGLRQGIYGYTF.

This clone was seen once. V gene TRBV21-1 combines with J gene TRBJ1-5; the table gives TRBD1 as D, unverified against the DNA. TRBV21-1 represents a pseudogene. This CDR3 region has 13 residues. Here the CDR3 reads CASGRDTYQPQHF. CDR3 nucleotides: TGTGCCAGCGGTCGGGACACTTATCAGCCCCAGCATTTT.

This clone was seen a few times. The chain is built from TRBV6-5 and TRBJ1-1, with TRBD1 matching 11 bases. Trimming took 4 bases from V and 3 from J; bases not matched to a gene: 4. The germline V gene encodes CDR1 MNHEY and CDR2 SVGAGI. The CDR3 totals 15 residues. The CDR3 DNA reads TGTGCCAGCAGTTTGAGGGACAGGGGGTACACTGAAGCTTTCTTT. Translation gives CASSLRDRGYTEAFF.

The chain recombines TRBV6-5 with TRBJ2-1, with TRBD2 matching 10 bases. This CDR3 is built from 15 residues. V lost 6 bases, J lost 10 bases, and 12 bases stayed unmatched. Germline V gives CDR1 MNHEY, CDR2 SVGAGI. The CDR3 sequence is CASRRGTSAVGEQFF. As DNA, the CDR3 is TGTGCCAGCAGGAGAGGGACTAGCGCCGTGGGAGAGCAGTTCTTC.